A single sample gave rise to the 11 T cell receptor beta chains below, sequenced in a study of blood T cells in healthy people across ages. Using a J-beta primer mix together with a sample-barcoded 5' primer, a second PCR was run for roughly 7 to 11 cycles. From the 5' RACE reads, TCRdb called clonotypes with MiXCR, one entry per CDR3 protein. This table has hundreds of thousands of distinct CDR3 sequences, about half appearing once. The sample was blood. The receptor source for this set is a man aged 80 or over in good health.

This clonotype was detected only a few times. The CDR3 is CASSQNRGGEEQYF. In DNA form, the CDR3 reads TGTGCCAGCAGCCAGAACAGGGGCGGGGAAGAGCAGTACTTC. V and J are TRBV14 and TRBJ2-4; a possible D gene is TRBD1 (7 bases). The V and J ends lost 3 bases and 13 bases respectively, with 19 bases between them. The CDR3 is 14 amino acids. The V gene's germline CDR1 is SGHDN and CDR2 FVKESK.

As concerns this clonotype: Its ends do not fully match the called genes, so a read error is possible. This chain links TRBV15 with TRBJ2-3; 7 nucleotides agree with TRBD2. This CDR3 contains 14 residues. Germline CDR1 and CDR2: LNHNV and YYDKDF (reference sequence). The CDR3 spells CATSKLASTDTRYF. CDR3 bases: TGTGCCACCAGCAAACTAGCGAGCACAGATACGCGGTATTTT.

The chain uses TRBV9 and TRBJ2-1, with a possible D match to TRBD2 (6 bases). V gave up 3 bases and J gave up 6 bases, with 22 bases separating them. The CDR3 sequence is 17 residues long. Per germline, CDR1 SGDLS and CDR2 YYNGEE. The CDR3 region is CASSARGTSGGLNEQFF. The CDR3 coding sequence is TGTGCCAGCAGCGCTCGGGGGACCTCAGGAGGACTCAATGAGCAGTTCTTC.

At least ten counts were recorded for this clonotype. The chain is built from TRBV11-3 and TRBJ1-4; 7 positions match TRBD1. This CDR3 spans 14 amino acids. CDR1 SGHNT and CDR2 YENEEA come from the germline V gene. J gave up 4 bases and V 5 bases, and 4 bases lay outside the gene matches. CDR3 sequence: CASSRGQSNEKLFF. CDR3 DNA: TGTGCCAGCAGCCGGGGACAGAGTAATGAAAAACTGTTTTTT. The whole variable domain, remainder taken from reference TRBV11-3 and TRBJ1-4, is EAGVVQSPRYKIIEKKQPVAFWCNPISGHNTLYWYLQNLGQGPELLIRYENEEAVDDSQLPKDRFSAERLKGVDSTLKIQPAELGDSAVYLCASSRGQSNEKLFFGSGTQLSVL.

Worth noting for this clonotype: Relative to the germline gene, one junction end is altered; a read error may explain this. The J gene is TRBJ2-7, the V gene TRBV11-1; a weak D match, TRBD1 (6 bases). The CDR3 is made up of 14 amino acids. The germline V gene has CDR1 SGHAT and CDR2 FQDESV (reference sequence). The CDR3 loop reads CASSRDTYSYERYF. In DNA form, the CDR3 reads TGTGCCAGCAGCCGGGACACCTACTCCTACGAGCGGTACTTC.

The V gene is TRBV15, the J gene TRBJ1-1; D ambiguous. V was pared by 5 bases and J by 8 bases, with 15 bases between. Germline values: CDR1 LNHNV, CDR2 YYDKDF (reference sequence). The CDR3 extends over 13 amino acids. The CDR3 DNA reads TGTGCCACCAGCCGACTGCCCAGCGGGGAAGCTTTCTTT. It codes for CATSRLPSGEAFF.

This clonotype occurred many times. CDR3 in amino acids: CASSVAPAEYNEQFF. CDR3 bases: TGTGCCAGCAGCGTAGCTCCAGCGGAGTACAATGAGCAGTTCTTC. The chain joins TRBV9 to TRBJ2-1; tentative D call: TRBD2 (5 bases). Germline-derived CDR1 and CDR2 are SGDLS and YYNGEE. Trimming removed 0 bases from V and 4 bases from J, with 11 bases in between. The CDR3 is 15 amino acids.

J is TRBJ2-7 and V is TRBV20-1; possibly TRBD1 for D (5 bases). Trimming shortened V by 5 bases and J by 3 bases, and 17 bases separated the two germline ends. The CDR3 consists of 14 residues. Germline V gene sequence: CDR1 DFQATT, CDR2 SNEGSKA (reference sequence). The CDR3 coding sequence is TGCAGTGCTCCTGCCCAGGGTGTCAACTACGAGCAGTACTTC. Translated: CSAPAQGVNYEQYF.

The gene calls are TRBV7-3 and TRBJ2-2; 9 bases agree with TRBD2. The CDR3 has 16 residues. Looked up from germline, CDR1 is SGHTA and CDR2 is FQGTGA. The V gene end was trimmed by 5 bases and the J gene end by 7 bases; junction bases not matched to a gene: 11. CDR3 protein: CASSPGGRAGGGELFF. The CDR3 nucleotides read TGTGCCAGCAGCCCAGGCGGGAGGGCCGGGGGCGGGGAGCTGTTTTTT. The entire variable domain, with the rest obtained from reference TRBV7-3 and TRBJ2-2, is as follows: GAGVSQTPSNKVTEKGKYVELRCDPISGHTALYWYRQSLGQGPEFLIYFQGTGAADDSGLPNDRFFAVRPEGSVSTLKIQRTERGDSAVYLCASSPGGRAGGGELFFGEGSRLTVL.

This clonotype was observed once. An end of the junction does not agree with germline; a read error may underlie this. The V and J genes are TRBV12-3 or TRBV12-4 and TRBJ2-1, with 8 nucleotides matching TRBD2. The CDR3 is made up of 15 amino acids. For the CDR3, the DNA is TGTACCAGCAGTTTAGGGAGCGGGAGAGCCCCCGAGCAGTTCTTC. As protein: CTSSLGSGRAPEQFF.

The chain recombines TRBV29-1 with TRBJ2-7; perhaps TRBD2 as D (6 bases). The germline V gene encodes CDR1 SQVTM and CDR2 ANQGSEA. The CDR3 loop spans 16 amino acids. The CDR3 loop is CSIPRQTPRGTYEQYF. The DNA for the CDR3 is TGCAGTATACCACGTCAGACTCCACGGGGGACCTACGAGCAGTACTTC.